This TCR beta chain is from a study of cytomegalovirus exposure and HLA in healthy donors. Whole-study findings and limits: The study carried out a later analysis of TCR beta sequences. It associated approximately 17,000 of them with specific HLA alleles at a false discovery rate of 0.05.

Healthy bone marrow donors made up the cohort. The CDR3 has 15 amino acids. V lost 5 bases and J lost 7, with 20 bases in between. Germline CDR1 and CDR2: SNHLY and FYNNEI. The study ran its PCR with 60 Vbeta and 13 Jbeta primers. The data were produced by immunoSEQ multiplex PCR, yet TCRdb's version contains in-frame clones alone and is incomplete. The sample has approximately 150,000 clones; 80% are singletons. Note on this clone: The antigen remains unidentified.

The TCR originated in a middle-aged man in good health and CMV-seronegative. Sequenced sample: PBMCs. V and J are TRBV2 and TRBJ1-2, with D possibly being TRBD1 (5 bases). The CDR3, as DNA: TGTGCCAGCAGTTCTCCCCCCCGGGGGTTAAGTGGCTACACCTTC. Its translation is CASSSPPRGLSGYTF. Drawing the rest from reference TRBV2 and TRBJ1-2, the complete variable domain is EPEVTQTPSHQVTQMGQEVILRCVPISNHLYFYWYRQILGQKVEFLVSFYNNEISEKSEIFDDQFSVERPDGSNFTLKIRSTKLEDSAMYFCASSSPPRGLSGYTFGSGTRLTVV.